The sequence of this T cell receptor (beta chain) was determined in a study of blood T cell repertoires in COVID-19. Study background: COVID-19 samples from acute and convalescent phases originated in the United States, Italy and Spain.

V was pared by 3 bases and J by 7 bases, with 9 bases between. Germline V CDR1 and CDR2: DFQATT, SNEGSKA (reference sequence). The length of the CDR3 is 11 residues. Authors' methods: Nucleated cell counts were estimated from reference gene primer amplification. TCRdb's copy holds only in-frame clones and misses some; the assay was immunoSEQ multiplex PCR. V and J calls and clone size are those listed in that table; D and trimming were worked out from the DNA. The sample has under 300,000 clones; under 90% are singletons. Residents of 24 US areas, aged roughly 18 to 95 years, made up the participants. Cohort placement rested on clinical history that participants reported themselves.

The chain couples TRBV20-1 to TRBJ1-2; D remains ambiguous. The TCR comes from a young man who had recovered from COVID-19. Sequences were obtained from PBMCs or T cells enriched from blood (not recorded which). The CDR3 region is CSARPYGGYTF. CDR3 coding DNA: TGCAGTGCTAGGCCCTATGGTGGCTACACCTTC.